The 29 T cell receptor beta chains below come from one sample, sequenced in a study of cytomegalovirus exposure and HLA in healthy donors. PCR used 60 Vbeta primers and 13 Jbeta primers. Here immunoSEQ multiplex PCR was the method, and the copy in TCRdb shows in-frame clones only, minus some. The sample lists under 200,000 clones, roughly 71% occurring once. The material sequenced was PBMCs. These receptors were obtained from a girl aged 10 to 17 in good health and CMV-seronegative.

The chain employs TRBV5-1 and TRBJ1-2; D might be TRBD1 (5 bases). The CDR3 covers 14 residues. In germline, CDR1 is SGHRS, CDR2 YFSETQ. Trimming shortened V by 0 bases and J by 6 bases, and 12 bases separated the two germline ends. CDR3 DNA sequence: TGCGCCAGCAGCTTGGACGCAGGGTCGCATGGCTACACCTTC. Its protein product is CASSLDAGSHGYTF.

The chain links TRBV7-2 to TRBJ2-1; a possible D gene is TRBD1 (7 bases). Deletions cut 7 bases from V and 0 bases from J, with 19 bases between. Germline V gene data show CDR1 as SGHTA and CDR2 as FQGNSA. The CDR3 runs to 17 residues. Written as DNA, the CDR3 is TGTGCCAGCACCATCTTTAGCAGGGGGGCCTCCTACAATGAGCAGTTCTTC. Amino acids: CASTIFSRGASYNEQFF.

Concerning this clone itself: This same CDR3 is encoded by further DNA sequences in the sample. The chain joins TRBV2 to TRBJ2-7, with 10 bases lining up with TRBD1. The junction had 5 bases not matched to a gene; V was cut back by 6 bases and J by 3 bases. The CDR3 runs to 14 residues. Germline V gene data show CDR1 as SNHLY and CDR2 as FYNNEI. The CDR3 loop is CASSPGQGNYEQYF. In nucleotides, the CDR3 is TGTGCCAGCAGCCCGGGACAGGGGAACTACGAGCAGTACTTC.

The chain recombines TRBV6-7 with TRBJ2-1; D possibly corresponds to TRBD2 (5 bases). TRBV6-7 is flagged as an ORF with uncertain function. The CDR3 sequence is 17 residues long. The V gene lost 0 bases and the J gene lost 0 bases, with 12 bases spanning the gap. The DNA for the CDR3 is TGTGCCAGCAGTTACTCGATGGGCGGGTGCTCCTACAATGAGCAGTTCTTC. Amino acid sequence: CASSYSMGGCSYNEQFF.

The V and J genes are TRBV4-1 and TRBJ2-7; TRBD1 agrees at 7 bases. V lost 4 bases to trimming and J lost 4 bases; unmatched junction nucleotides: 7. The CDR3 has 14 residues. Germline V gives CDR1 MGHRA, CDR2 YSYEKL. The CDR3 region is CASSLGTEPYEQYF. CDR3 sequence (DNA): TGCGCCAGCAGCCTCGGGACAGAACCATACGAGCAGTACTTC.

J is TRBJ1-3 and V is TRBV6-5; TRBD1 might be the D (5 bases). CDR3 length: 15 amino acids. V was clipped by 4 bases and J by 0 bases, with 10 bases between them. Germline lookup yields CDR1 MNHEY and CDR2 SVGAGI. CDR3 coding DNA: TGTGCCAGCAGTTCCGACAGAAGCTCTGGAAACACCATATATTTT. Amino acids: CASSSDRSSGNTIYF.

V gene TRBV9 combines with J gene TRBJ1-6, with 7 bases that match TRBD1. Germline V gene sequence: CDR1 SGDLS, CDR2 YYNGEE. The CDR3 extends over 18 amino acids. The V gene end was trimmed by 3 bases and the J gene end by 4 bases; junction bases not matched to a gene: 13. Written as DNA, the CDR3 is TGTGCCAGCAGCGCCCAGGGGGAGAGGTGGGGGTATAATTCACCCCTCCACTTT. This encodes CASSAQGERWGYNSPLHF.

V and J are TRBV7-9 and TRBJ1-2; 10 bases map to TRBD1. Germline V gene lookup returns CDR1 SEHNR and CDR2 FQNEAQ (reference sequence). The CDR3 runs to 16 residues. V trimming: 0 bases; J trimming: 8 bases; junction bases outside the gene matches: 9. The DNA of the CDR3 is TGTGCCAGCAGCTTAGCCGAGACCGGGACAGGGGAGGGCTACACCTTC. Translated, it gives CASSLAETGTGEGYTF.

The V and J genes are TRBV7-8 and TRBJ2-6; TRBD1 aligns across 11 bases. Per germline, CDR1 SGHVS and CDR2 FQNEAQ. This CDR3 has 17 residues. Trimming at V came to 4 bases and at J to 4 bases, leaving 6 bases not matched to a gene. CDR3 nucleotide sequence: TGTGCCAGCAGCTCGCGGGACAGGGGGTTAGGGGCCAACGTCCTGACTTTC. It is translated as CASSSRDRGLGANVLTF.

The chain is built from TRBV30 and TRBJ2-7, with D possibly being TRBD2 (5 bases). With 8 bases removed from V and 12 bases from J, the gap between germline ends came to 11 bases. Germline assignment: CDR1 GTSNPN and CDR2 SVGIG (reference sequence). The CDR3 has 8 amino acids. The CDR3 nucleotides are TGTGCCGTCGGGGAAGGGTACTTC. This translates into CAVGEGYF. Full variable domain (remainder filled in from reference TRBV30 and TRBJ2-7): SQTIHQWPATLVQPVGSPLSLECTVEGTSNPNLYWYRQAAGRGLQLLFYSVGIGQISSEVPQNLSASRPQDRQFILSSKKLLLSDSGFYLCAVGEGYFGPGTRLTVT.

The CDR3 coding sequence is TGTGCCAGCTCGTCTAGCGGGACTAGCACAGATACGCAGTATTTT. It is translated as CASSSSGTSTDTQYF. The chain couples TRBV7-9 to TRBJ2-3; TRBD2 aligns across 9 bases. The germline V gene has CDR1 SEHNR and CDR2 FQNEAQ (reference sequence). V shed 8 bases, J shed 0 bases, and the junction held 6 bases outside the gene matches. The CDR3 is 15 residues long.

The chain recombines TRBV7-8 with TRBJ1-1; 9 nucleotides align to TRBD1. This CDR3 comprises 15 residues. CDR1 and CDR2 (germline): SGHVS, FQNEAQ. V was clipped by 5 bases and J by 4 bases; unmatched bases: 8. The CDR3: CASSVTGGKGTEAFF. The CDR3 DNA reads as TGTGCCAGCAGCGTGACAGGGGGAAAGGGCACTGAAGCTTTCTTT.

The V call is TRBV29-1, the J call TRBJ2-7; tentatively, D is TRBD1 (7 bases). The length of the CDR3 is 14 residues. V gave up 7 bases and J gave up 6 bases, with 22 bases separating them. Germline-derived CDR1 and CDR2 are SQVTM and ANQGSEA. CDR3 protein: CSASAGQLKSEQYF. The CDR3 coding sequence is TGCAGCGCTTCCGCGGGACAGCTCAAATCCGAGCAGTACTTC.

The gene calls are TRBV7-3 and TRBJ2-3; 11 positions agree with TRBD2. CDR1 SGHTA and CDR2 FQGTGA come from the germline V gene. This CDR3 contains 16 residues. The J segment lost 1 base and the V segment lost 6 bases, leaving 6 bases of the junction unmatched. The CDR3 DNA follows: TGTGCCAGCAGTCCCCGGACTAGCGGGCGCACAGATACGCAGTATTTT. Translation: CASSPRTSGRTDTQYF.

The chain joins TRBV18 to TRBJ1-6; 11 bases align to TRBD1. J lost 8 bases, V lost 3 bases, and 6 bases had no gene match. The CDR3 has 16 amino acids. Germline lookup yields CDR1 KGHSH and CDR2 LQKENI. CDR3 nucleotides: TGTGCCAGCTCACCTTACCGGGACAGGGGGGATTCACCCCTCCACTTT. Encoded protein: CASSPYRDRGDSPLHF.

The V gene is TRBV18, the J gene TRBJ1-1; TRBD1 is a possible D gene (5 bases). The CDR3 covers 13 residues. V shed 4 bases and J shed 1 base, with 7 bases lying between them. CDR1 and CDR2 from the germline V gene are KGHSH and LQKENI. DNA for the CDR3: TGTGCCAGCTCACGCGGACAGAACACTGAAGCTTTCTTT. Residues: CASSRGQNTEAFF.

The chain is built from TRBV27 and TRBJ2-7, with 7 bases fitting TRBD2. Germline CDR1 reads MNHEY; CDR2 reads SMNVEV (reference sequence). The V gene end was trimmed by 6 bases and the J gene end by 3 bases; junction bases not matched to a gene: 5. CDR3 length: 13 residues. CDR3 protein: CASSLGLGYEQYF. In DNA, the CDR3 is TGTGCCAGCAGCTTAGGACTAGGCTACGAGCAGTACTTC.

This rearrangement joins TRBV11-2 to TRBJ2-3; D is undetermined. Germline CDR1 reads SGHAT; CDR2 reads FQNNGV. This CDR3 has 14 residues. Trimming pared 1 base from V and 2 bases from J, leaving 7 bases between. CDR3 nucleotides: TGTGCCAGCAGCTTAGTTAGTTCCACAGATACGCAGTATTTT. Translated: CASSLVSSTDTQYF.

The chain joins TRBV30 to TRBJ2-7; 8 nucleotides line up with TRBD1. V lost 5 bases and J lost 4; bases outside the gene matches: 1. Germline V gives CDR1 GTSNPN, CDR2 SVGIG (reference sequence). CDR3 length equals 11 residues. The CDR3 here is CAWDRGYEQYF. CDR3 sequence (DNA): TGTGCCTGGGACAGGGGTTACGAGCAGTACTTC.

The chain uses TRBV5-1 and TRBJ2-5; 11 bases map to TRBD2. With V trimmed by 3 bases and J by 4 bases, 5 bases remained unmatched. The CDR3 spans 15 residues. Looked up from germline, CDR1 is SGHRS and CDR2 is YFSETQ. CDR3 region: CASSSGLAGVETQYF. DNA of the CDR3: TGCGCCAGCAGCTCAGGACTAGCGGGTGTAGAGACCCAGTACTTC.

This sequence joins TRBV11-2 and TRBJ1-2, with 9 bases fitting TRBD1. The germline gives CDR1 SGHAT, CDR2 FQNNGV. The CDR3 is 14 residues long. V lost 4 bases and J lost 7; bases outside the gene matches: 7. The chain's CDR3 is CASSSTGGGGGYTF. The CDR3 DNA is TGTGCCAGCAGCTCGACAGGGGGGGGAGGTGGCTACACCTTC.

The chain couples TRBV15 to TRBJ2-7, with D possibly being TRBD2 (6 bases). The CDR3 contains 16 residues. Germline V gene data show CDR1 as LNHNV and CDR2 as YYDKDF (reference sequence). Trimming removed 1 base from V and 7 bases from J, with 20 bases in between. The CDR3 DNA reads as TGTGCCACCAGCAGAGCCCCCGGGGGTACCACTCGGGAGCAGTACTTC. Protein: CATSRAPGGTTREQYF. Drawing the rest from reference TRBV15 and TRBJ2-7, the complete variable domain is DAMVIQNPRYQVTQFGKPVTLSCSQTLNHNVMYWYQQKSSQAPKLLFHYYDKDFNNEADTPDNFQSRRPNTSFCFLDIRSPGLGDTAMYLCATSRAPGGTTREQYFGPGTRLTVT.

The table lists this clone with a count of one. The chain is built from TRBV4-1 and TRBJ1-4; a possible D gene is TRBD1 (6 bases). Between the trimmed V and J ends, which lost 5 bases and 0 bases, there was a span of 16 bases. This CDR3 contains 17 residues. Germline CDR1 MGHRA, CDR2 YSYEKL. The CDR3 region is CASSSEGGLTTNEKLFF. Written as DNA, the CDR3 is TGCGCCAGCAGCTCGGAGGGGGGGCTAACAACTAATGAAAAACTGTTTTTT.

This chain links TRBV5-8 with TRBJ2-3; perhaps TRBD2 as D (5 bases). The length of the CDR3 is 16 residues. V was shortened by 0 bases and J by 1 base, with 12 bases between the two germline ends. Germline assignment: CDR1 SGHTS and CDR2 YDEGEE. The CDR3 sequence is CASSLERHPGTDTQYF. CDR3 in DNA: TGTGCCAGCAGCTTGGAGCGGCATCCCGGCACAGATACGCAGTATTTT.

The chain recombines TRBV7-9 with TRBJ1-1, with D possibly being TRBD1 (5 bases). Germline lookup yields CDR1 SEHNR and CDR2 FQNEAQ (reference sequence). The CDR3 consists of 10 residues. V lost 10 bases to trimming and J lost 3 bases, with 6 bases between them. CDR3 loop: CATGDTEAFF. For the CDR3, the DNA is TGTGCCACGGGGGACACTGAAGCTTTCTTT.

The chain has TRBV2 and TRBJ1-3; TRBD1 aligns across 7 bases. CDR1 is SNHLY, CDR2 FYNNEI, per germline. V gave up 6 bases and J gave up 0 bases; unmatched junction bases: 11. CDR3 length: 17 residues. CDR3 in DNA: TGTGCCAGCAGGGGGTATAGGACAGGATACTCTGGAAACACCATATATTTT. This sequence encodes CASRGYRTGYSGNTIYF. The variable domain in full, completed from reference TRBV2 and TRBJ1-3, reads EPEVTQTPSHQVTQMGQEVILRCVPISNHLYFYWYRQILGQKVEFLVSFYNNEISEKSEIFDDQFSVERPDGSNFTLKIRSTKLEDSAMYFCASRGYRTGYSGNTIYFGEGSWLTVV.

The gene calls are TRBV13 and TRBJ1-4, with 7 bases identical to TRBD1. The length of the CDR3 is 15 residues. The germline V gene has CDR1 PRHDT and CDR2 FYEKMQ (reference sequence). V gave up 5 bases and J gave up 7 bases; unmatched junction bases: 10. The CDR3 nucleotides read TGTGCCAGCAGCCTCGAGGGGGCCAGCGGTGAAAAACTGTTTTTT. As protein: CASSLEGASGEKLFF.

The chain has TRBV25-1 and TRBJ2-3; tentative D call: TRBD2 (5 bases). CDR3 length equals 14 residues. The V and J ends lost 3 bases and 1 base respectively, with 8 bases between them. Germline-derived CDR1 and CDR2 are MGHDK and SYGVNS. For the CDR3, the DNA is TGTGCCAGCAGTGAGGGAGTGGGCACAGATACGCAGTATTTT. Translated: CASSEGVGTDTQYF. The full variable domain, rest sourced from reference TRBV25-1 and TRBJ2-3, is EADIYQTPRYLVIGTGKKITLECSQTMGHDKMYWYQQDPGMELHLIHYSYGVNSTEKGDLSSESTVSRIRTEHFPLTLESARPSHTSQYLCASSEGVGTDTQYFGPGTRLTVL.

This rearrangement joins TRBV5-1 to TRBJ2-2; D not resolved. The V end was cut by 0 bases, the J end by 4 bases, with 7 bases between. Germline V gives CDR1 SGHRS, CDR2 YFSETQ. The CDR3 has 14 residues. The CDR3 region is CASSLAAGTGELFF. The CDR3, as DNA: TGCGCCAGCAGCTTGGCGGCAGGCACCGGGGAGCTGTTTTTT.